This TCR beta chain came from a study of T cells in Graves' hyperthyroidism and ophthalmopathy. In patients aged 18 to 65, hyperthyroidism was newly diagnosed, with duration under 2 months. From RNA transcripts, TCR beta CDR3 regions were amplified. Researchers ran a first-round RT-PCR on the TCR CDR3 using the HTBI primer set. From the multiplex PCR reads, TCRdb called clonotypes with MiXCR, one entry per CDR3 protein. The table shows under 450,000 distinct CDR3 sequences, with approximately 15% occurring only once. This clonotype was counted ten times or more. V lost 1 base to trimming and J lost 8 bases; unmatched junction nucleotides: 9. The CDR3 extends over 17 amino acids. CDR1 SGHVS and CDR2 FQNEAQ come from the germline V gene.

Material: blood. This sequence was found in a man aged 25-45 years with Graves' hyperthyroidism that later progressed to Graves' ophthalmopathy. This chain joins TRBV7-8 and TRBJ2-1; 12 bases agree with TRBD2. The CDR3 sequence: CASSLGVRTSGADEQFF. For the CDR3, the DNA is TGTGCCAGCAGCTTAGGGGTTCGGACTAGCGGGGCCGATGAGCAGTTCTTC. Full variable domain (rest looked up from reference TRBV7-8 and TRBJ2-1): GAGVSQSPRYKVAKRGQDVALRCDPISGHVSLFWYQQALGQGPEFLTYFQNEAQLDKSGLPSDRFFAERPEGSVSTLKIQRTQQEDSAVYLCASSLGVRTSGADEQFFGPGTRLTVL.